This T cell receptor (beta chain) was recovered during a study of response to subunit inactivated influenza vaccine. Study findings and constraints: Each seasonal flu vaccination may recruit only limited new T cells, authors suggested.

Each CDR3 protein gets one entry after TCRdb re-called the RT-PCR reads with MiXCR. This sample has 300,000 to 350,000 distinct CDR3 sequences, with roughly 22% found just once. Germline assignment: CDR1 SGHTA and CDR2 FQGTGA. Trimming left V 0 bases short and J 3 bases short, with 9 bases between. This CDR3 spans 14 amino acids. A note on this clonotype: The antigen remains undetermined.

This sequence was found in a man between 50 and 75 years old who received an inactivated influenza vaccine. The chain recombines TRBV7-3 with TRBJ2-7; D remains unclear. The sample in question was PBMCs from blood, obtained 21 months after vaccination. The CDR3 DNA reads TGTGCCAGCAGCTTAACTAAGGCTAACTACGAGCAGTACTTC. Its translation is CASSLTKANYEQYF.